This is a list of T cell receptor beta chains from one sample in a study of cytomegalovirus exposure and HLA in healthy donors. Sequenced by immunoSEQ multiplex PCR; TCRdb stores in-frame clones only, minus some. The sample has 110,000 to 150,000 clones; over 60% are singletons. The sequenced material came from PBMCs. Receptor source: a woman between 35 and 50 years old in good health and CMV-seronegative. CDR3s include the opening cysteine and the closing phenylalanine or tryptophan. Fields, in order: CDR3 protein, CDR3 DNA, D gene, J gene, clone size, V gene. D genes are given only for firm matches. Rows may omit the clone size; those that give it use once, few, many or a size class.

cdr3_aa: CASSPGQDQTYEQYF
cdr3_nt: TGTGCCAGCAGCCCCGGACAGGACCAAACCTACGAGCAGTACTTC
d_call: TRBD1
j_call: TRBJ2-7
clone_size: .
v_call: TRBV6-6

cdr3_aa: CAIGTSGYNEQFF
cdr3_nt: TGTGCCATCGGGACTAGCGGGTACAATGAGCAGTTCTTC
d_call: TRBD2
j_call: TRBJ2-1
clone_size: .
v_call: TRBV10-3

cdr3_aa: CASPGTGSKDTQYF
cdr3_nt: TGTGCCTCCCCCGGGACAGGGAGCAAAGATACGCAGTATTTT
d_call: TRBD1
j_call: TRBJ2-3
clone_size: .
v_call: TRBV30

cdr3_aa: CASSPGAYGYTF
cdr3_nt: TGTGCCAGCAGCCCAGGGGCTTATGGCTACACCTTC
d_call: .
j_call: TRBJ1-2
clone_size: .
v_call: TRBV7-9

cdr3_aa: CASSWQGADTQYF
cdr3_nt: TGCGCCAGCAGCTGGCAGGGGGCAGATACGCAGTATTTT
d_call: TRBD1
j_call: TRBJ2-3
clone_size: .
v_call: TRBV5-1

cdr3_aa: CASSLFGQLDTEAFF
cdr3_nt: TGTGCCAGCAGTCTCTTTGGACAGTTGGACACTGAAGCTTTCTTT
d_call: .
j_call: TRBJ1-1
clone_size: .
v_call: TRBV6-1

cdr3_aa: CASSNPERGTDTQYF
cdr3_nt: TGCGCCAGCAGCAACCCAGAGAGGGGCACAGATACGCAGTATTTT
d_call: .
j_call: TRBJ2-3
clone_size: .
v_call: TRBV5-1

cdr3_aa: CASLGYREMNTEAFF
cdr3_nt: TGTGCCAGCCTCGGGTACCGGGAGATGAACACTGAAGCTTTCTTT
d_call: .
j_call: TRBJ1-1
clone_size: few
v_call: TRBV6-1

cdr3_aa: CASSFTTGSGNTIYF
cdr3_nt: TGTGCCAGCAGCTTTACGACAGGGTCCGGAAACACCATATATTTT
d_call: TRBD1
j_call: TRBJ1-3
clone_size: .
v_call: TRBV5-6

cdr3_aa: CASSNSGTSTDTQYF
cdr3_nt: TGCGCCAGCAGTAATAGCGGGACTAGCACAGATACGCAGTATTTT
d_call: TRBD2
j_call: TRBJ2-3
clone_size: .
v_call: TRBV10-1

cdr3_aa: CASSEVASSYNEQFF
cdr3_nt: TGCGCCAGCAGTGAGGTAGCCTCCTCCTACAATGAGCAGTTCTTC
d_call: .
j_call: TRBJ2-1
clone_size: .
v_call: TRBV10-1

cdr3_aa: CASSISRDRGLNTEAFF
cdr3_nt: TGTGCCAGTAGTATAAGTCGGGACAGGGGGCTGAACACTGAAGCTTTCTTT
d_call: TRBD1
j_call: TRBJ1-1
clone_size: few
v_call: TRBV19

cdr3_aa: CAWEGASGQPQHF
cdr3_nt: TGTGCCTGGGAGGGAGCATCGGGGCAGCCCCAGCATTTT
d_call: .
j_call: TRBJ1-5
clone_size: .
v_call: TRBV30

cdr3_aa: CAWSGTGNTEAFF
cdr3_nt: TGTGCCTGGAGTGGGACAGGGAACACTGAAGCTTTCTTT
d_call: TRBD1
j_call: TRBJ1-1
clone_size: .
v_call: TRBV30

cdr3_aa: CASSLSPAGVYNEQFF
cdr3_nt: TGTGCCAGCAGTTTATCCCCAGCGGGGGTATACAATGAGCAGTTCTTC
d_call: TRBD2
j_call: TRBJ2-1
clone_size: .
v_call: TRBV27

cdr3_aa: CAWSGLALTGELFF
cdr3_nt: TGTGCCTGGAGTGGACTAGCTTTGACCGGGGAGCTGTTTTTT
d_call: TRBD2
j_call: TRBJ2-2
clone_size: .
v_call: TRBV30

cdr3_aa: CASTSGVYEQYF
cdr3_nt: TGTGCCAGCACTTCAGGGGTTTACGAGCAGTACTTC
d_call: .
j_call: TRBJ2-7
clone_size: .
v_call: TRBV2

cdr3_aa: CASSADRGTYGYTF
cdr3_nt: TGTGCCAGTAGTGCAGACAGGGGCACCTATGGCTACACCTTC
d_call: TRBD1
j_call: TRBJ1-2
clone_size: .
v_call: TRBV19

cdr3_aa: CASSTSDYTGELFF
cdr3_nt: TGCGCCAGCAGTACTAGCGACTACACCGGGGAGCTGTTTTTT
d_call: TRBD2
j_call: TRBJ2-2
clone_size: .
v_call: TRBV10-1

cdr3_aa: CASAGRVRNQPQHF
cdr3_nt: TGTGCCAGCGCGGGGAGAGTACGCAATCAGCCCCAGCATTTT
d_call: .
j_call: TRBJ1-5
clone_size: .
v_call: TRBV2

cdr3_aa: CASSRDSDDTQYF
cdr3_nt: TGTGCCAGTAGTAGGGACAGTGATGATACGCAGTATTTT
d_call: TRBD1
j_call: TRBJ2-3
clone_size: .
v_call: TRBV19

cdr3_aa: CSSSDDRALYGYTF
cdr3_nt: TGTTCCAGCAGCGACGACAGGGCGTTATATGGCTACACCTTC
d_call: TRBD1
j_call: TRBJ1-2
clone_size: .
v_call: TRBV7-9

cdr3_aa: CASSAQPGYEQYF
cdr3_nt: TGTGCCAGCAGTGCGCAACCGGGCTACGAGCAGTACTTC
d_call: .
j_call: TRBJ2-7
clone_size: .
v_call: TRBV6-1

cdr3_aa: CASSEAPGGLRLPLYYEQYF
cdr3_nt: TGTGCCAGCAGTGAAGCGCCGGGGGGACTAAGGTTGCCCCTCTACTACGAGCAGTACTTC
d_call: TRBD2
j_call: TRBJ2-7
clone_size: .
v_call: TRBV6-1

cdr3_aa: CASSLAFRQSSYNSPLHF
cdr3_nt: TGTGCCAGCAGCTTGGCATTTCGACAGAGCTCCTATAATTCACCCCTCCACTTT
d_call: .
j_call: TRBJ1-6
clone_size: .
v_call: TRBV5-5

cdr3_aa: CASSSRGDPNSPLHF
cdr3_nt: TGCGCCAGCAGCAGCAGGGGTGACCCTAATTCACCCCTCCACTTT
d_call: .
j_call: TRBJ1-6
clone_size: .
v_call: TRBV5-1

cdr3_aa: CASSPGTGAGYGYTF
cdr3_nt: TGTGCCAGTAGTCCTGGGACAGGGGCAGGCTATGGCTACACCTTC
d_call: TRBD1
j_call: TRBJ1-2
clone_size: .
v_call: TRBV19

cdr3_aa: CSVVVRGNEQYF
cdr3_nt: TGCAGCGTTGTGGTCCGAGGAAACGAGCAGTACTTC
d_call: .
j_call: TRBJ2-7
clone_size: .
v_call: TRBV29-1

cdr3_aa: CASSYPDRLDTQYF
cdr3_nt: TGTGCCAGCAGTTACCCGGACAGGCTTGATACGCAGTATTTT
d_call: TRBD1
j_call: TRBJ2-3
clone_size: .
v_call: TRBV27

cdr3_aa: CASSLQGARQYF
cdr3_nt: TGTGCCAGCAGCTTGCAGGGGGCCCGGCAGTACTTC
d_call: TRBD1
j_call: TRBJ2-7
clone_size: .
v_call: TRBV7-2

cdr3_aa: CAWSVTGVGGEAFF
cdr3_nt: TGTGCCTGGAGTGTTACAGGGGTCGGTGGGGAAGCTTTCTTT
d_call: TRBD1
j_call: TRBJ1-1
clone_size: few
v_call: TRBV30

cdr3_aa: CASSPTGAVPNEKLFF
cdr3_nt: TGCGCCAGCAGCCCGACAGGGGCCGTGCCTAATGAAAAACTGTTTTTT
d_call: TRBD1
j_call: TRBJ1-4
clone_size: .
v_call: TRBV5-1

cdr3_aa: CSVGVQTGGPNEQFF
cdr3_nt: TGCAGCGTTGGGGTCCAGACAGGGGGTCCCAATGAGCAGTTCTTC
d_call: TRBD1
j_call: TRBJ2-1
clone_size: .
v_call: TRBV29-1

cdr3_aa: CASSLQWTLAYEQYF
cdr3_nt: TGTGCCAGCAGCTTGCAGTGGACTCTCGCCTACGAGCAGTACTTC
d_call: .
j_call: TRBJ2-7
clone_size: .
v_call: TRBV5-5

cdr3_aa: CASTGQGVHEQFF
cdr3_nt: TGTGCCAGCACGGGACAGGGGGTTCATGAGCAGTTCTTC
d_call: TRBD1
j_call: TRBJ2-1
clone_size: .
v_call: TRBV19

cdr3_aa: CASSIDIEHHTQYF
cdr3_nt: TGTGCCAGTAGTATAGACATTGAACACCATACGCAGTATTTT
d_call: .
j_call: TRBJ2-3
clone_size: .
v_call: TRBV19